This record looks at one T cell receptor beta chain sequence and its context. Its antigen is undetermined. The sample is drawn from a study of T cell repertoires in ileal Crohn's disease. Overall study context: About half received postoperative treatment, about a dozen with thiopurines and 15 to 20 anti-TNF. Study results and caveats: Clonal expansions were more frequent in active smokers than non-smokers at surgery.

TCRB immunosequencing input was about 0.55 micrograms of biopsy DNA per sample. Sequenced by immunoSEQ multiplex PCR; TCRdb stores in-frame clones only, minus some. This sample has about 12,000 clones, with 82% found just once. The time point was: neoterminal ileum biopsy at postoperative endoscopy, about 6 months after surgery. CDR3 length: 13 amino acids. Trimming at V came to 2 bases and at J to 4 bases, leaving 5 bases not matched to a gene. Germline lookup yields CDR1 GTSNPN and CDR2 SVGIG (reference sequence). The source material was ileal tissue. This receptor was obtained from an adult with Crohn's disease. The chain recombines TRBV30 with TRBJ2-7; TRBD2 aligns across 7 bases. The CDR3 sequence is CAWSTGLPYEQYF. CDR3 bases: TGTGCCTGGAGTACGGGACTACCTTACGAGCAGTACTTC. The full variable domain, in which reference TRBV30 and TRBJ2-7 provide the parts outside the CDR3, is SQTIHQWPATLVQPVGSPLSLECTVEGTSNPNLYWYRQAAGRGLQLLFYSVGIGQISSEVPQNLSASRPQDRQFILSSKKLLLSDSGFYLCAWSTGLPYEQYFGPGTRLTVT.